This T cell receptor (beta chain) was observed in a study of shared clonotypes between healthy human individuals. There are 16 residues in the CDR3. The V and J ends lost 4 bases and 4 bases, in that order; junction bases with no gene match: 9. Germline CDR1 and CDR2: SGHRS and YFSETQ. The repertoire was sequenced with immunoSEQ multiplex PCR; TCRdb's copy has only in-frame clones and lacks some. The sample gives approximately 980,000 clones, around three quarters of which show up once; approximately 1.5% is in the top ten. This TCR came from a man aged 18 to 29 in good health. The rearrangement joins TRBV5-1 to TRBJ2-2; TRBD2 matches at 8 bases. The sequenced material came from memory CD4+ T cells sorted from blood. The subset: CD45RA-negative fraction. DNA for the CDR3: TGCGCCAGCAGCCCAATGGCGGGAGGTCCCACCGGGGAGCTGTTTTTT. Translating gives CASSPMAGGPTGELFF.